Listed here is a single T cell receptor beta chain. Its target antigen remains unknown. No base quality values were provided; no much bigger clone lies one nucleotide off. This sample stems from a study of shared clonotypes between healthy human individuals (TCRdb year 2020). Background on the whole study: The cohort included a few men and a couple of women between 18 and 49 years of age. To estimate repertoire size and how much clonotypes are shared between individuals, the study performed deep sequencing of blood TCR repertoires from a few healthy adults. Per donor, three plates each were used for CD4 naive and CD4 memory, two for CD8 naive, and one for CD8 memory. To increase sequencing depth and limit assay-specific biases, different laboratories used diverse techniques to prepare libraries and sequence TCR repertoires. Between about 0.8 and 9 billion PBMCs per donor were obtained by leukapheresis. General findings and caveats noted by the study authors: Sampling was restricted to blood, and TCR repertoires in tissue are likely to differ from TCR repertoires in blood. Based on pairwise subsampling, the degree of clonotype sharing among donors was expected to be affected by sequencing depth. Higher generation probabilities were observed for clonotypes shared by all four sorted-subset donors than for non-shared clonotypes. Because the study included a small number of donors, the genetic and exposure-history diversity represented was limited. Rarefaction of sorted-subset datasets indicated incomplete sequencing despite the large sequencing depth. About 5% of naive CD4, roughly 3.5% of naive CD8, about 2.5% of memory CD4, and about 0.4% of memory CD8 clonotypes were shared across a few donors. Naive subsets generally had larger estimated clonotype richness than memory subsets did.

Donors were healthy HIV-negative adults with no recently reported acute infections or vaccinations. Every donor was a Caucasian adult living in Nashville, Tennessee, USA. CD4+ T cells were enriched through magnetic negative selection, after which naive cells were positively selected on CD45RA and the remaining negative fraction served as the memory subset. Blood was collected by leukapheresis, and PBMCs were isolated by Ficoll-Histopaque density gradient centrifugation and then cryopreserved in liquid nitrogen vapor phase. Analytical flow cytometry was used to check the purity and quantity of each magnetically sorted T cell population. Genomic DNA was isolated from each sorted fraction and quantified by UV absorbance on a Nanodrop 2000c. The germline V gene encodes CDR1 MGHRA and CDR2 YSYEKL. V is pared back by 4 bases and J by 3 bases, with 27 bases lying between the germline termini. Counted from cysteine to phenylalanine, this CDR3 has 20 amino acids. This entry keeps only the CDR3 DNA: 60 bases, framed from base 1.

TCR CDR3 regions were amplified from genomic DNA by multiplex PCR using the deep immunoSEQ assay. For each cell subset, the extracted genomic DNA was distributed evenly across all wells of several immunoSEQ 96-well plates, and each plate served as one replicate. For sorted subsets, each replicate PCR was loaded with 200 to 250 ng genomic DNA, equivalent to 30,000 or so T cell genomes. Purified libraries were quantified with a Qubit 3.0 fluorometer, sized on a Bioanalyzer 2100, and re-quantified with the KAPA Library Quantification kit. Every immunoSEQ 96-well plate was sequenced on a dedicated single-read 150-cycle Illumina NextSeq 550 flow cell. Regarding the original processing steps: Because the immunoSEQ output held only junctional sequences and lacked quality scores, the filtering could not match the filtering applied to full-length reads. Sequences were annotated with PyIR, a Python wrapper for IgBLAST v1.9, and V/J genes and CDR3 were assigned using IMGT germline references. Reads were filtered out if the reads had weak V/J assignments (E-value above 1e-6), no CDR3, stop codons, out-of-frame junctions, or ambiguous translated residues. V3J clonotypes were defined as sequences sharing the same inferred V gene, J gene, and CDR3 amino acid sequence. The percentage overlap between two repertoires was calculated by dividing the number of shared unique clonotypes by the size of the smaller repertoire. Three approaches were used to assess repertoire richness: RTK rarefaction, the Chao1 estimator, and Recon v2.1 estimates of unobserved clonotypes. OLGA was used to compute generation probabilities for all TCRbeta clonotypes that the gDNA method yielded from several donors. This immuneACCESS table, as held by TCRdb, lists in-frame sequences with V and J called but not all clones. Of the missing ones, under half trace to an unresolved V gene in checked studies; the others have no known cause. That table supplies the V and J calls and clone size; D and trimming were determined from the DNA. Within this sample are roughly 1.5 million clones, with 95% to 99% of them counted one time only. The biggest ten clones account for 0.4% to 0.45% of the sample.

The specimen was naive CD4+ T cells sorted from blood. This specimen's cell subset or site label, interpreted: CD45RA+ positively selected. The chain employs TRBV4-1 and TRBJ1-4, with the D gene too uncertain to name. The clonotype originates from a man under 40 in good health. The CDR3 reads CASSPGRQAVVIVANEKLFF. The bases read TGCGCCAGCAGCCCGGGCAGGCAAGCAGTTGTTATCGTGGCTAATGAAAAACTGTTTTTT.